What follows are 13 T cell receptor beta chains derived from one specimen sequenced in a study of T cells in Graves' hyperthyroidism and ophthalmopathy. The source material, RNA transcripts, was used to amplify TCR beta CDR3 regions. A set of HTBI primers served as the primers for a first-round RT-PCR of the TCR CDR3. TCRdb passed the multiplex PCR reads through MiXCR, listing each CDR3 protein once. The data show 300,000 to 450,000 distinct CDR3 sequences, approximately 25% seen once. The sequenced sample was blood. The receptor source for this set is a man aged 45 to 65 with Graves' hyperthyroidism.

The chain couples TRBV9 to TRBJ1-5; D gene uncertain. V was shortened by 2 bases and J by 2 bases, with 11 bases between the two germline ends. Germline V gene sequence: CDR1 SGDLS, CDR2 YYNGEE. This CDR3 contains 15 residues. The DNA for the CDR3 is TGTGCCAGCAGCGTGACGGCAGGTCGCAATCAGCCCCAGCATTTT. Its protein product is CASSVTAGRNQPQHF.

This clonotype was counted only a few times. The chain couples TRBV4-2 to TRBJ2-3, with unresolved D. Germline CDR1 reads LGHNA; CDR2 reads YNFKEQ. The CDR3 spans 18 residues. Trimming stripped 1 base from V and 4 bases from J, with 21 bases between. The CDR3 bases are TGTGCCAGCAGCCAAGTAATCTATGGGCACGTCCCGGCAGATACGCAGTATTTT. Protein product: CASSQVIYGHVPADTQYF.

The chain combines TRBV28 with TRBJ2-5; D perhaps matches TRBD2 (5 bases). V lost 7 bases to trimming and J lost 4 bases, with 13 bases between them. Germline CDR1 is MDHEN and CDR2 is SYDVKM. The CDR3 has 13 residues. CDR3 sequence reads: CASTEGRTETQYF. In DNA form, the CDR3 reads TGTGCCAGCACTGAGGGTCGGACAGAGACCCAGTACTTC.

This clonotype turned up a few times. The rearrangement joins TRBV27 to TRBJ1-4, with D possibly TRBD1 on 5 matching bases. CDR1 is MNHEY and CDR2 is SMNVEV in the germline V gene (reference sequence). The V gene lost 6 bases and the J gene lost 11 bases, with 10 bases spanning the gap. CDR3 size: 11 residues. The CDR3 here is CASRLGRKLFF. CDR3 DNA sequence: TGTGCCAGCAGATTGGGACGTAAACTGTTTTTT.

This clonotype has a count of ten or more. V and J are TRBV5-1 and TRBJ2-3, with D hard to call. There are 14 residues in the CDR3. Germline V gene lookup returns CDR1 SGHRS and CDR2 YFSETQ. The V gene lost 2 bases and the J gene lost 2 bases, with 9 bases spanning the gap. The CDR3 is CASSFDAHTDTQYF. The CDR3 nucleotides read TGCGCCAGCAGCTTTGACGCGCACACAGATACGCAGTATTTT.

This clonotype appeared a few times. This sequence joins TRBV7-3 and TRBJ1-1, with 8 bases aligning to TRBD1. The CDR3 length is 15 residues. Trimming took 4 bases from V and 3 from J; bases not matched to a gene: 7. Germline lookup yields CDR1 SGHTA and CDR2 FQGTGA. The CDR3 loop reads CASSSTGVRDTEAFF. The CDR3 nucleotides read TGTGCCAGCAGCTCGACAGGGGTGCGCGACACTGAAGCTTTCTTT.

This clonotype was counted many times. The chain is built from TRBV7-3 and TRBJ2-1, with 9 bases matching TRBD1. The germline gives CDR1 SGHTA, CDR2 FQGTGA. V shed 4 bases and J 7 bases; nucleotides not matched to a gene: 2. The CDR3 is 13 residues long. CDR3 loop: CASSSGQGNEQFF. The CDR3 nucleotides are TGTGCCAGCAGCTCGGGACAGGGTAATGAGCAGTTCTTC.

This clonotype was counted between two and nine times. The chain links TRBV3-1 to TRBJ2-1; TRBD1 matches at 11 bases. V was clipped by 6 bases and J by 9 bases; unmatched bases: 10. Germline CDR1 LGHDT, CDR2 YNNKEL (reference sequence). CDR3 length: 15 amino acids. The CDR3 region has the DNA TGTGCCAGCAGTCAAAATCCCGGGACAGGGGGTGAGCAGTTCTTC. Translation gives CASSQNPGTGGEQFF.

V gene TRBV28 combines with J gene TRBJ1-1; 8 positions agree with TRBD1. V shed 2 bases and J 0 bases; nucleotides not matched to a gene: 5. CDR1 and CDR2 (germline): MDHEN, SYDVKM. The CDR3 is 16 amino acids. The CDR3 nucleotides read TGTGCCAGCAGTTTAGGACAGGGCAGCCTGAACACTGAAGCTTTCTTT. It is translated as CASSLGQGSLNTEAFF.

For this clonotype: This may come from a read error, since a much larger clone is one base off. The rearrangement joins TRBV7-3 to TRBJ2-5, with D possibly TRBD2 on 5 matching bases. Germline values: CDR1 SGHTA, CDR2 FQGTGA. The CDR3 sequence is 15 residues long. V shed 1 base and J shed 9 bases, with 18 bases lying between them. The CDR3, as DNA: TGTGCCAGCAGCTTAATAGTCGGGCGGAAGGAGGCCCAGTACTTC. It encodes CASSLIVGRKEAQYF.

This clonotype was found many times. This chain uses TRBV28 with TRBJ2-4; tentatively, D is TRBD2 (6 bases). The CDR3 spans 13 residues. V was trimmed by 6 bases and J by 7 bases, leaving 13 bases between them. Germline V gene sequence: CDR1 MDHEN, CDR2 SYDVKM. CDR3 region: CASSRRVNNIQYF. CDR3 DNA sequence: TGTGCCAGCAGCCGGAGGGTAAACAACATTCAGTACTTC.

The table lists this clonotype with a few counts. J is TRBJ1-1 and V is TRBV20-1; the D is unclear. The length of the CDR3 is 13 residues. V was shortened by 5 bases and J by 2 bases, with 12 bases between the two germline ends. The germline V gene encodes CDR1 DFQATT and CDR2 SNEGSKA (reference sequence). CDR3 DNA: TGCAGTGCTTACCGGGGAGGCAACACTGAAGCTTTCTTT. Translation gives CSAYRGGNTEAFF.

V and J are TRBV11-2 and TRBJ1-5; possibly TRBD1 for D (5 bases). The V and J ends lost 5 bases and 5 bases respectively, with 16 bases between them. Germline V gene lookup returns CDR1 SGHAT and CDR2 FQNNGV. The CDR3 sequence is 15 residues long. The CDR3: CASSTGQPGHQPQHF. The CDR3 nucleotides read TGTGCCAGCAGCACCGGTCAACCGGGGCATCAGCCCCAGCATTTT.